These 5 T cell receptor beta chains share one sample of origin, sequenced in a study of cytomegalovirus exposure and HLA in healthy donors. PCR used 60 Vbeta primers and 13 Jbeta primers. Assay used: immunoSEQ multiplex PCR; TCRdb lists only in-frame clones, some missing. The data contain 130,000 to 150,000 clones, about 80% of them singletons. The sequencing input was PBMCs. These receptors came from a male donor in good health and CMV-seronegative.

The gene calls are TRBV10-3 and TRBJ2-3; 9 positions agree with TRBD2. This CDR3 spans 14 amino acids. Trimming removed 8 bases from V and 5 bases from J; junction bases left unmatched: 8. CDR1 is ENHRY, CDR2 SYGVKD, per germline. CDR3 protein: CAIGPPAGGDTQYF. CDR3 nucleotides: TGTGCCATCGGGCCTCCAGCGGGAGGAGATACGCAGTATTTT.

DNA of the CDR3: TGTGCCAGCTCACGGGACAGGATGAACACTGAAGCTTTCTTT. Translated: CASSRDRMNTEAFF. The rearrangement joins TRBV18 to TRBJ1-1, with 8 bases lining up with TRBD1. This CDR3 spans 14 amino acids. V was clipped by 4 bases and J by 0 bases; unmatched bases: 1. Germline loops: CDR1 KGHSH, CDR2 LQKENI. Using reference TRBV18 and TRBJ1-1 for the parts outside the CDR3, the full variable domain is NAGVMQNPRHLVRRRGQEARLRCSPMKGHSHVYWYRQLPEEGLKFMVYLQKENIIDESGMPKERFSAEFPKEGPSILRIQQVVRGDSAAYFCASSRDRMNTEAFFGQGTRLTVV.

The rearrangement links TRBV6-6 to TRBJ2-7; D gene ambiguous. Trimming took off 5 bases at V and 0 bases at J, with 11 bases between the two ends. The CDR3 extends over 14 amino acids. Germline CDR1 is MNHNY and CDR2 is SVGAGI (reference sequence). The chain's CDR3 is CASSTPADSYEQYF. In DNA, the CDR3 is TGTGCCAGCAGTACCCCGGCGGACTCCTACGAGCAGTACTTC.

The chain joins TRBV10-3 to TRBJ2-1; a possible D gene is TRBD2 (6 bases). The germline V and J ends were trimmed by 10 bases and 10 bases, with 14 bases remaining between them. This CDR3 contains 11 residues. Germline V CDR1 and CDR2: ENHRY, SYGVKD. CDR3 nucleotide sequence: TGTGCCACCAAGGAGGGGACCGAGCAGTTCTTC. Residues: CATKEGTEQFF.

The rearrangement links TRBV9 to TRBJ1-2, with 7 bases matching TRBD1. This CDR3 has 14 residues. V shed 4 bases and J 4 bases; nucleotides not matched to a gene: 7. CDR1 and CDR2 (germline): SGDLS, YYNGEE. The CDR3 DNA sequence: TGTGCCAGCAGCCCCCGAGGGGGCGCCTATGGCTACACCTTC. Translating it yields CASSPRGGAYGYTF.